This TCR beta chain was sequenced during a study of response to subunit inactivated influenza vaccine. From germline, CDR1 is MGHRA and CDR2 YSYEKL. The CDR3 runs 19 residues. Deletions cut 4 bases from V and 0 bases from J, with 22 bases between. This clonotype was detected ten times or more. Antigen: not known. Study-level results: The authors suggested that few new T cells are recruited per seasonal influenza vaccination.

From the RT-PCR reads, TCRdb called clonotypes with MiXCR, one entry per CDR3 protein. The table lists roughly 700,000 distinct CDR3 sequences, approximately 15% of them singletons. The source of this sequence is a middle-aged man who received an inactivated influenza vaccine. The sample was PBMCs from blood, taken 14 days before vaccination. This sequence joins TRBV4-1 and TRBJ1-5, with D unresolved. CDR3 DNA: TGCGCCAGCAGCCGGGATCCGTCGGACGGAAGAAATAGCAATCAGCCCCAGCATTTT. This translates into CASSRDPSDGRNSNQPQHF.